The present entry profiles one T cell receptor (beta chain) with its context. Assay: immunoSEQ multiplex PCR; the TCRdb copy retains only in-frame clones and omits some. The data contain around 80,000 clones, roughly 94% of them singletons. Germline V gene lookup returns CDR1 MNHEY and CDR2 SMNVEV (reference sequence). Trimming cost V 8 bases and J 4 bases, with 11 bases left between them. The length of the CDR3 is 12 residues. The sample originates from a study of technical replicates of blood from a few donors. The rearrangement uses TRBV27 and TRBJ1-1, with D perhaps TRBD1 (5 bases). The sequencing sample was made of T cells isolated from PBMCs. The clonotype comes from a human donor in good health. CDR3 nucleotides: TGTGCCAGCCTTGCGGGACCCACTGAAGCTTTCTTT. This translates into CASLAGPTEAFF.